This T cell receptor beta chain is from a study of cytomegalovirus exposure and HLA in healthy donors. Whole-study context: Sequencing of about 179 million T cells in an earlier analysis found more than 100 million unique TCR beta sequences. Assignment to the Caucasian-associated ancestry cluster applied to around 82% of the approximately 370 genotyped donors. Overall study findings and caveats: Earlier analysis looked at TCR beta V segments, and most were productive about 90% or about 30% of the time.

Comment on this clone: Its antigen is still unknown.

Both 60 Vbeta primers and 13 Jbeta primers went into the PCR. The protocol was immunoSEQ multiplex PCR, while the TCRdb copy is restricted to in-frame clones and leaves out a portion. In the table there are under 150,000 clones, more than 65% of which are singletons. The germline V gene encodes CDR1 MNHEY and CDR2 SVGAGI. The CDR3 has 13 amino acids. V shed 2 bases and J shed 2 bases, with 6 bases lying between them. This sequence was found in a woman aged 60-70 years in good health and CMV-seropositive. The chain couples TRBV6-5 to TRBJ1-1; D gene ambiguous. The sequenced sample consisted of PBMCs. The CDR3: CASSYRFNTEAFF. The CDR3 DNA reads as TGTGCCAGCAGTTACCGTTTTAACACTGAAGCTTTCTTT.